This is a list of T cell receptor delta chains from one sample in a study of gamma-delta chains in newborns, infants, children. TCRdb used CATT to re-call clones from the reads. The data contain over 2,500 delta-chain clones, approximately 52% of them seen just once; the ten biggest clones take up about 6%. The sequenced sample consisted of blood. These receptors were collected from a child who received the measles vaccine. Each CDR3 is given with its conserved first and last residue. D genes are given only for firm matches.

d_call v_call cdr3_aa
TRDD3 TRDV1 CALGELRGDRRTDKLIF
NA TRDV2 CAYNSCTDKLIF
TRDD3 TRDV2 CACDTLGVPGGVTAQLFF
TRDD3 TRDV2 CACDTWGTLSWDTRQMFF
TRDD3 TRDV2 CACDILGESSWDTRQMFF
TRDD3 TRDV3 CAFSVWGIRGRGWDTRQMFF
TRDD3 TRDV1 CALGGLFAAGWGIRDEYDTDKLIF
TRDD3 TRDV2 CACDPLGAPSAQLFF
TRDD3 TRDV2 CACDTTGGSWDTRQMFF
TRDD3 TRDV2 CACDLLGDTPYTDKLIF
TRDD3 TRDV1 CALGGPSLWGISTDKLIF
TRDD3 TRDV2 CACDPSATLRDAGGKRLSWDTRQMFF
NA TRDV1 CALGNGDGYTDKLIF
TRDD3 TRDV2 CACDVLGEALTAQLFF
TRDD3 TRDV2 CACDRVGLGDTKGDKLIF
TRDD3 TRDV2 CACDTVSGGYARLYTDKLIF
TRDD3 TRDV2 CACDTLGDTAQLFF
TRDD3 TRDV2 CACDRSYSYWGTFSWDTRQMFF
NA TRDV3 CASQVGFPNDRGLYTDKLIF
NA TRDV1 CALGDVTRGWGAMGDKLIF
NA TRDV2 CACDRLSPFVRVALTSAGLTDKLIF
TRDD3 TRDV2 CACDDGGSNSWDTRQMFF
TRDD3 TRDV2 CACDALLGDTDLTAQLFF
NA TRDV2 CACDFVLGGTDKLIF
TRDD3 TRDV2 CACDTLASSTGGRGTDKLIF
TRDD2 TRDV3 CAVKIFFLRGLYSYPKLIF
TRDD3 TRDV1 CALGEQAPSYWGIRVYTDKLIF
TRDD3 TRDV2 CACDSLLLGDTPGKLIF
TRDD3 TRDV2 CACDYVLGDTRETAQLFF
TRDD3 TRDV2 CACDTGWGIPSSWDTRQMFF
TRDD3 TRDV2 CACDTTGGYASWDTRQMFF
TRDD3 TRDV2 CACDILGDTWDTRQMFF
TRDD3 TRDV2 CACDAVLGDSSSWDTQQMFF
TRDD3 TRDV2 CACDGLGASDTDKLIF
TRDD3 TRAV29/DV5 CAATAILQTTGGDSWDTRQMFF
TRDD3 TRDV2 CACDRLQLLGDATDKLIF
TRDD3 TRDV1 CALGRRPPYLGLGIDHPLTAQLFF
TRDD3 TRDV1 CALGEPRLSYWGTQRPLIF
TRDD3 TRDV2 CACDTLLGDTRSGDKLIF
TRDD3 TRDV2 CACDTVLVLGDTQGTDKLIF
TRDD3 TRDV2 CACDRTGGHSSWDTRQMFF
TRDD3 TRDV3 CAFTGGIFTAKLIF
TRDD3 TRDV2 CACDTVLGESHGTSWDTRQMFF
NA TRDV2 CACDPVGSHTDKLIF
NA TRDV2 CACDTGAADNWDTRQMFF
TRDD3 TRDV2 CACDALGVPGGVTAQLFF
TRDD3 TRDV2 CACDPTPALGASSWDTRQMFF
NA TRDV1 CALGVPVLPTSRGLGDSTDKLIF
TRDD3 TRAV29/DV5 CAASGYGWGPRRYTDKLIF
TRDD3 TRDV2 CACDATGGYSWDTRQMFF
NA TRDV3 CAFSLLFLRELGANTDELIF
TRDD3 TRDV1 CAPGNPLLGDTADKLIF
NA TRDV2 CACDGLGTWDTRQMFF